This T cell receptor (beta chain) was retrieved from a study of T-cell reconstitution after alpha-beta-depleted transplantation in children. Unique molecular identifiers featured in how the TCRbeta library was prepared. TCRdb called the PCR reads again in MiXCR, with one record for every CDR3 protein. The sample lists some 200,000 distinct CDR3 sequences, 9% to 10% occurring once. This clonotype was seen ten or more times. The CDR3 contains 12 residues. Germline-derived CDR1 and CDR2 are SQVTM and ANQGSEA. V lost 7 bases and J lost 4; bases outside the gene matches: 4. This sample comprised PBMCs from the stem cell graft donor, obtained from the stem cell graft. The chain recombines TRBV29-1 with TRBJ1-1, with TRBD1 matching over 9 bases. The sequence derives from a human donor who donated a stem cell graft to a child with SCID. The CDR3 coding sequence is TGCAGCGCCATGACAGGGGGCACTGAAGCTTTCTTT. This codes for CSAMTGGTEAFF.